This T cell receptor beta chain is drawn from a study of blood T cells in healthy people across ages. Those donating, healthy Caucasian individuals from Russia, were aged roughly 6 to 100. Isolation of PBMCs gave at least 7 million cells per sample. Using a J-beta primer mix together with a sample-barcoded 5' primer, a second PCR was run for about 6 to 11 cycles. Via MiXCR, TCRdb re-called the 5' RACE reads, giving one row per CDR3 protein. The sample includes 800,000 to 950,000 distinct CDR3 sequences, about 48% of them seen just once. Study results and caveats: Per million T cells, TCR beta diversity dropped about linearly as age rose. In long-lived donors, naive CD4+ cell counts and diversity exceeded those of aged donors.

Germline V gene sequence: CDR1 SNHLY, CDR2 FYNNEI. The CDR3 has 15 amino acids. Of note for this clonotype: As yet, its antigen is unknown.

Input material: blood. The sequence was collected from a man aged 25-45 years in good health. The V call is TRBV2, the J call TRBJ2-1; D is unresolved. The DNA end is more similar to TRBJ2-7, so the J call may be wrong. The CDR3: CASSEVVGSYNEQYF. The CDR3 DNA reads TGTGCCAGCAGTGAAGTCGTGGGCTCCTACAATGAGCAGTACTTC.